Listed here are 19 T cell receptor beta chains from one sample, sequenced in a study of glioma-infiltrating T cells (dated by TCRdb to about 2016). TCRdb names Illumina MiSeq as the instrument used. TCR alpha and beta CDR3 regions were amplified with the iRepertoire nested amplicon-rescue multiplex PCR (arm-PCR) platform from RNA. TCRdb reprocessing: public reads trimmed at Q25 with fastp, clones called with MiXCR, in-frame beta chains kept. Rows are unified per CDR3 protein, each entry keeping the most common DNA and genes. Within this sample are approximately 89,000 distinct CDR3 sequences, with about 25% of them counted one time only. About 6.7% of the sample goes to the ten largest clones. The specimen sequenced was glioma tissue, nonneoplastic brain tissue, or PBMCs (not recorded which). The receptors here all came from a human donor with low-grade glioma or glioblastoma, undergoing nonglioma brain surgery, or in good health (not recorded which).

On this clonotype itself: With a much larger clone just one base away, this may be a read error. The rearrangement joins TRBV7-2 to TRBJ2-3; D ambiguous. Germline V gene data show CDR1 as SGHTA and CDR2 as FQGNSA. V lost 3 bases and J lost 6, with 7 bases in between. The CDR3 contains 12 residues. For the CDR3, the DNA is TGTGCCAGCAGCTTGGTCGGGGATACGCAGTATTTT. It yields the protein CASSLVGDTQYF.

This clonotype is labeled medium-sized. This sequence joins TRBV27 and TRBJ1-5, with 7 bases matching TRBD1. The length of the CDR3 is 15 residues. J gave up 4 bases and V 6 bases, and 9 bases lay outside the gene matches. The germline V gene has CDR1 MNHEY and CDR2 SMNVEV (reference sequence). CDR3 sequence: CASSPQDRPNQPQHF. In DNA, the CDR3 is TGTGCCAGCAGCCCCCAGGACAGGCCTAATCAGCCCCAGCATTTT.

This clonotype was seen a few times. This chain uses TRBV12-3 or TRBV12-4 with TRBJ2-1, with a weak D call TRBD2 (7 bases). Trimming removed 4 bases at V and 6 bases at J, with 19 bases between. This CDR3 is 16 amino acids long. CDR3 residues: CASSSQRGGLRNEQFF. CDR3 nucleotide sequence: TGTGCCAGCAGTTCACAAAGGGGGGGCTTACGCAATGAGCAGTTCTTC.

This clonotype is a singleton in its sample. The rearrangement joins TRBV20-1 to TRBJ2-7, with TRBD1 matching over 8 bases. The CDR3 extends over 15 amino acids. Germline CDR1 and CDR2: DFQATT and SNEGSKA (reference sequence). Losses at the gene ends were 1 base for V and 5 bases for J; bases not matched to a gene: 10. The CDR3 DNA is TGCAGTGCTAGAGTATTGGACAGGGTGACCCACGAGCAGTACTTC. Its protein is CSARVLDRVTHEQYF.

Concerning this clonotype itself: A much bigger clone sits one base away, suggesting this may be a read error. The J gene is TRBJ1-1, the V gene TRBV5-1; 8 bases are a match to TRBD1. Germline CDR1 and CDR2: SGHRS and YFSETQ. This CDR3 has 15 amino acids. The J segment lost 3 bases and the V segment lost 4 bases, leaving 8 bases of the junction unmatched. The CDR3 here is CASSQGDRRYTEAFF. CDR3 in DNA: TGCGCCAGCAGCCAGGGGGACAGGAGATACACTGAAGCTTTCTTT.

The J gene is TRBJ1-2, the V gene TRBV4-2; no reliable D call. Trimming left V 5 bases short and J 3 bases short, with 7 bases between. Germline V lookup: CDR1 LGHNA, CDR2 YNFKEQ. The CDR3 runs 12 residues. The CDR3 spells CASSLEDYGYTF. The DNA of the CDR3 is TGTGCCAGCAGCTTGGAGGACTATGGCTACACCTTC.

This clonotype appeared many times. The chain recombines TRBV6-1 with TRBJ1-1; maybe TRBD1 (6 bases). Germline V CDR1 and CDR2: MNHNS, SASEGT. The CDR3 contains 15 residues. Between the trimmed V and J ends, which lost 3 bases and 4 bases, there was a span of 15 bases. Here the CDR3 DNA reads TGTGCCAGCAGTGATCGTCGGGGGGCGGTCACTGAAGCTTTCTTT. This codes for CASSDRRGAVTEAFF.

The rearrangement uses TRBV4-1 and TRBJ1-5; D is unclear. The CDR3 loop spans 13 amino acids. V gave up 3 bases and J gave up 5 bases, with 8 bases separating them. Germline V CDR1 and CDR2: MGHRA, YSYEKL. The CDR3 is CASSHGPHQPQHF. CDR3 nucleotide sequence: TGCGCCAGCAGCCACGGCCCTCATCAGCCCCAGCATTTT.

J is TRBJ2-6 and V is TRBV4-1, with no clear D. The CDR3 totals 17 residues. V shed 4 bases and J shed 0 bases, with 13 bases lying between them. Germline assignment: CDR1 MGHRA and CDR2 YSYEKL. CDR3 nucleotides: TGCGCCAGCAGCCGGTCTCAAAAACGCTCTGGGGCCAACGTCCTGACTTTC. Encoded protein: CASSRSQKRSGANVLTF.

At least ten counts were recorded for this clonotype. This chain joins TRBV5-1 and TRBJ1-1; D ambiguous. The V gene lost 3 bases and the J gene lost 11 bases, with 20 bases spanning the gap. Germline CDR1 reads SGHRS; CDR2 reads YFSETQ. This CDR3 spans 14 amino acids. CDR3 amino acids: CASSSSQEGRNAFF. In nucleotides, the CDR3 is TGCGCCAGCAGCTCGTCGCAGGAGGGCCGTAACGCTTTCTTT.

This clonotype was detected many times. The chain has TRBV6-5 and TRBJ2-7; weak D call: TRBD1 (7 bases). The germline gives CDR1 MNHEY, CDR2 SVGAGI. This CDR3 contains 15 residues. The ends were cut back, 0 bases at V and 7 bases at J, with 16 bases in the middle. CDR3 DNA: TGTGCCAGCAGTTACTCGGAGGGACAGTCCTGGGAGCAGTACTTC. Protein product: CASSYSEGQSWEQYF.

Ten or more counts support this clonotype. The chain has TRBV4-1 and TRBJ2-7; D is ambiguous. Trimming removed 0 bases from V and 12 bases from J, with 12 bases in between. Germline CDR1 is MGHRA and CDR2 is YSYEKL. The CDR3 covers 12 residues. CDR3 amino acids: CASSQDGNRRYF. For the CDR3, the DNA is TGCGCCAGCAGCCAAGATGGGAACCGTAGGTACTTC.

Note on this clonotype: With a much larger clone just one base away, this may be a read error. This chain connects TRBV12-3 or TRBV12-4 to TRBJ2-5; D perhaps matches TRBD2 (6 bases). The ends were cut back, 10 bases at V and 1 base at J, with 16 bases in the middle. The length of the CDR3 is 14 residues. CDR3 nucleotides: TGTGCCACCGGGGGATTTAGCAGCCAAGAGACCCAGTACTTC. Its translation is CATGGFSSQETQYF.

V is TRBV7-8 and J is TRBJ2-7, with 9 bases fitting TRBD2. V gave up 3 bases and J gave up 2 bases; unmatched junction bases: 11. The germline CDR1 and CDR2 sequences are SGHVS and FQNEAQ. This CDR3 region has 17 residues. As DNA, the CDR3 is TGTGCCAGCAGCTTTCGAGGACGGACTAGCGATCCCTACGAGCAGTACTTC. It encodes CASSFRGRTSDPYEQYF. The variable domain in full, with the rest retrieved from reference TRBV7-8 and TRBJ2-7, is GAGVSQSPRYKVAKRGQDVALRCDPISGHVSLFWYQQALGQGPEFLTYFQNEAQLDKSGLPSDRFFAERPEGSVSTLKIQRTQQEDSAVYLCASSFRGRTSDPYEQYFGPGTRLTVT.

The chain combines TRBV10-3 with TRBJ1-3; the match to TRBD1 covers 7 bases. After removal of 0 bases from V and 4 bases from J, the junction contained 6 bases not matched to a gene. The CDR3 is 16 amino acids. Germline loops: CDR1 ENHRY, CDR2 SYGVKD. CDR3 loop: CAISESIGGLGNTIYF. The CDR3 DNA follows: TGTGCCATCAGTGAGTCAATAGGGGGCCTCGGAAACACCATATATTTT.

At least ten counts were recorded for this clonotype. The gene calls are TRBV10-3 and TRBJ1-1, with D unclear. Germline CDR1 and CDR2: ENHRY and SYGVKD. The germline V and J ends were trimmed by 4 bases and 0 bases, with 9 bases remaining between them. The CDR3 runs to 14 residues. The CDR3 is CAISGGRVNTEAFF. CDR3 bases: TGTGCCATCAGTGGAGGTAGGGTGAACACTGAAGCTTTCTTT.

This clonotype was observed a handful of times. A read error is likely, as this CDR3 ends without the conserved phenylalanine or tryptophan. The genes are TRBV6-1 and TRBJ1-1, with a tentative D call TRBD1 (5 bases). CDR1 MNHNS and CDR2 SASEGT come from the germline V gene. V was clipped by 6 bases and J by 6 bases, with 17 bases between them. The CDR3 runs to 14 residues. The chain's CDR3 is CASSRGHYLPEAFL. CDR3 sequence (DNA): TGTGCCAGCAGCCGCGGACACTACTTACCTGAAGCTTTCCTT.

This clonotype is labeled as medium-sized. The chain has TRBV6-6 and TRBJ2-3; TRBD2 might be the D (5 bases). Germline V gives CDR1 MNHNY, CDR2 SVGAGI (reference sequence). Trimming pared 0 bases from V and 0 bases from J, leaving 10 bases between. CDR3 length: 16 amino acids. CDR3 amino acids: CASSYSAGVSTDTQYF. DNA of the CDR3: TGTGCCAGCAGTTACTCGGCCGGGGTTAGCACAGATACGCAGTATTTT.

Points on this clonotype: A much larger clone differs from this one at a single base, so this may be a read error. The V and J genes are TRBV3-1 and TRBJ1-2; weak D call: TRBD1 (5 bases). This CDR3 contains 15 residues. Germline CDR1 is LGHDT and CDR2 is YNNKEL (reference sequence). The CDR3 DNA sequence: TGTACCAGCAGCCAAGACCCCCGATTCAGGGCTGGCTACACCTTC. It translates to CTSSQDPRFRAGYTF.